This T cell receptor (beta chain) came from a study of blood T cell repertoires in COVID-19. Here immunoSEQ multiplex PCR was the method, and the copy in TCRdb shows in-frame clones only, minus some. The table shows 200,000 or so clones, with roughly 85% occurring only once. This CDR3 is 14 amino acids long. The V segment lost 4 bases and the J segment 4 bases; nucleotides outside the gene matches: 7. Germline V gene data show CDR1 as GTSNPN and CDR2 as SVGIG (reference sequence). The receptor was derived from a woman aged 25 to 39 with acute or convalescent COVID-19. The sequencing sample was made of peripheral blood. This chain connects TRBV30 to TRBJ1-3, with 7 bases that match TRBD1. The CDR3 loop is CAWNLQGTGNTIYF. The CDR3 region has the DNA TGTGCCTGGAATTTACAGGGGACAGGAAACACCATATATTTT.